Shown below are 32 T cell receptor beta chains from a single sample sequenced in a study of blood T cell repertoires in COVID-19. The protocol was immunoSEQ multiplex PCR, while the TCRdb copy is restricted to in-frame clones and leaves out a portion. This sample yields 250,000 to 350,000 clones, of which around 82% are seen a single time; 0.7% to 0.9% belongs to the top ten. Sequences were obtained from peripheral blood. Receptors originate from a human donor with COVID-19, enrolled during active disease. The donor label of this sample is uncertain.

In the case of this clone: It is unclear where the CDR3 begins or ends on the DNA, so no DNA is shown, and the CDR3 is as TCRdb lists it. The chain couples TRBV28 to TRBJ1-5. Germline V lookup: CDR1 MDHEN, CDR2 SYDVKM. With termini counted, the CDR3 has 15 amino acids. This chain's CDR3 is CASSSSGLRGQPQHF.

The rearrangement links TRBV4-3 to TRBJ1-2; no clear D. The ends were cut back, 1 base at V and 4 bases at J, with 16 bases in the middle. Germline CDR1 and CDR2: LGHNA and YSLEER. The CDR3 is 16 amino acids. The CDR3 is CASSQVAGFEGYGYTF. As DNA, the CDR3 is TGCGCCAGCAGCCAAGTTGCGGGGTTCGAGGGCTATGGCTACACCTTC.

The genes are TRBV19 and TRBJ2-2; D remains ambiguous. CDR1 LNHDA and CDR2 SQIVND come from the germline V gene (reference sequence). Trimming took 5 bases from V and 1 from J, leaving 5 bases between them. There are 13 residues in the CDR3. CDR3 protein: CASSARNTGELFF. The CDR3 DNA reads TGTGCCAGTAGTGCCAGGAACACCGGGGAGCTGTTTTTT.

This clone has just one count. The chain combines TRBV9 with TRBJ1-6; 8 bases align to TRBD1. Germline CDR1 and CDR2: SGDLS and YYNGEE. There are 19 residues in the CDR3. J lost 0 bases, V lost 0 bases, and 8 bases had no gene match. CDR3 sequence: CASSVAAGTGISYNSPLHF. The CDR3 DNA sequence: TGTGCCAGCAGCGTAGCGGCCGGGACAGGAATCTCCTATAATTCACCCCTCCACTTT.

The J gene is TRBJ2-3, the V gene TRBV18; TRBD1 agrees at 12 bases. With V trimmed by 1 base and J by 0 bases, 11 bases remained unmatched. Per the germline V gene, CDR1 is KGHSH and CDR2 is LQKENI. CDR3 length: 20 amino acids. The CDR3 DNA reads TGTGCCAGCTCACCACGTCTCTCGGGACAGGGGGCCTTAAGCACAGATACGCAGTATTTT. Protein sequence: CASSPRLSGQGALSTDTQYF.

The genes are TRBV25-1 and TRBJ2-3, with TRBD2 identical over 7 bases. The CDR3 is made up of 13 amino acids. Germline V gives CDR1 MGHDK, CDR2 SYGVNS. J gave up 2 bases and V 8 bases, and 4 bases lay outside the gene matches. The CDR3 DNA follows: TGTGCCAGCGGGGGGGACTTCACAGATACGCAGTATTTT. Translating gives CASGGDFTDTQYF.

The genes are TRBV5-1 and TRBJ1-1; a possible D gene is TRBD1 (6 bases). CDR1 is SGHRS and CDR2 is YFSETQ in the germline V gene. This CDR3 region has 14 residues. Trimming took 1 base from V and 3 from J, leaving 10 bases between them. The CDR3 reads CASSLTGMDTEAFF. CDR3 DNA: TGCGCCAGCAGCTTGACAGGGATGGACACTGAAGCTTTCTTT.

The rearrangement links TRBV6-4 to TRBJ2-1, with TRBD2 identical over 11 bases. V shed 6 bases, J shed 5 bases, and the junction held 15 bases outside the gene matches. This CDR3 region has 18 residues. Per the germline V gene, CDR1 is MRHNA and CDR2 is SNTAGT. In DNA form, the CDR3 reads TGTGCCAGCAGCACCGGACTAGCGGGCCCATGGGGTAACAATGAGCAGTTCTTC. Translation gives CASSTGLAGPWGNNEQFF.

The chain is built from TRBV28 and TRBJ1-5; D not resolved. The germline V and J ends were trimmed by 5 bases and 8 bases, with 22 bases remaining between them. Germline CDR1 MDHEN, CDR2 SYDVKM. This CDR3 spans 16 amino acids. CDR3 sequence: CASSPFRGLSDEPQHF. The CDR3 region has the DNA TGTGCCAGCAGTCCCTTCCGCGGACTTAGTGATGAGCCCCAGCATTTT.

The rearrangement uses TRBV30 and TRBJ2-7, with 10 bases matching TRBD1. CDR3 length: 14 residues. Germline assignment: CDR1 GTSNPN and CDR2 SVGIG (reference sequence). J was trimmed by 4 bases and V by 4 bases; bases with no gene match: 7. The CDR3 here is CAWTIDRGPYEQYF. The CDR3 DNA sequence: TGTGCCTGGACCATAGACAGGGGGCCTTACGAGCAGTACTTC.

CDR3 nucleotide sequence: TGTGCCACCAGTAGCTCCCTAGCGGGAGGCGGTTACAATGAGCAGTTCTTC. This gives the protein CATSSSLAGGGYNEQFF. V gene TRBV24-1 combines with J gene TRBJ2-1; 11 positions agree with TRBD2. V gave up 6 bases and J gave up 4 bases; unmatched junction bases: 10. Looked up from germline, CDR1 is KGHDR and CDR2 is SFDVKD. The CDR3 is 17 amino acids.

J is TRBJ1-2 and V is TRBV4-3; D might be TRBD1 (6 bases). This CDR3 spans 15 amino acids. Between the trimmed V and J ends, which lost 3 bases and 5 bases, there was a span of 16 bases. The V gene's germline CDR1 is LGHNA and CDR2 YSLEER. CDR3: CASSQDRQVRYGYTF. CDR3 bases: TGCGCCAGCAGCCAGGATAGACAGGTTCGGTATGGCTACACCTTC.

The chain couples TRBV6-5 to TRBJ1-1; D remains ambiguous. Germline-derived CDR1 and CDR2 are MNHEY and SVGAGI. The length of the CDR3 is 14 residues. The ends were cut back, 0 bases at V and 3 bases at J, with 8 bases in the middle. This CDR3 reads CASSYSPDYTEAFF. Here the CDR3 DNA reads TGTGCCAGCAGTTACTCCCCGGACTACACTGAAGCTTTCTTT.

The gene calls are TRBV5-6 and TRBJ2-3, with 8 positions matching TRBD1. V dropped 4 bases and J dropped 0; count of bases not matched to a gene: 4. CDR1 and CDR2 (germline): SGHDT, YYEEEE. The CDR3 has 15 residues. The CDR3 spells CASSHGTGSTDTQYF. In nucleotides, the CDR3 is TGTGCCAGCAGCCACGGGACAGGTAGCACAGATACGCAGTATTTT.

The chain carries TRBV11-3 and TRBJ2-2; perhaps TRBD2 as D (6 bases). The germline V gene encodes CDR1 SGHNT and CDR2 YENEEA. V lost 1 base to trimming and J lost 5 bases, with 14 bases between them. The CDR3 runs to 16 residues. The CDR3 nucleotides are TGTGCCAGCAGCTTAGGCGGGACTGGGGGGACCGGGGAGCTGTTTTTT. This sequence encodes CASSLGGTGGTGELFF.

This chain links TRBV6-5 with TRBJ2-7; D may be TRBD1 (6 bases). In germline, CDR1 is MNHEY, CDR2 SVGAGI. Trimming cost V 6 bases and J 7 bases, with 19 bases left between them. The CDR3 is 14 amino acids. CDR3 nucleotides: TGTGCCAGCAGCCGATCGTTACAGGGTGGTGAGCAGTACTTC. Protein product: CASSRSLQGGEQYF.

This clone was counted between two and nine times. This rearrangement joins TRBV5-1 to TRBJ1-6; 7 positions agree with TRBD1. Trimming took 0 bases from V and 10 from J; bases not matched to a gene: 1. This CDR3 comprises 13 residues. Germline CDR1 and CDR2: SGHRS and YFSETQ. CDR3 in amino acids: CASSLDRGSPLHF. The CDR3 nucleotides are TGCGCCAGCAGCTTGGACAGGGGCTCACCCCTCCACTTT. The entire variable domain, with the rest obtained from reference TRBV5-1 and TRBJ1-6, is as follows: KAGVTQTPRYLIKTRGQQVTLSCSPISGHRSVSWYQQTPGQGLQFLFEYFSETQRNKGNFPGRFSGRQFSNSRSEMNVSTLELGDSALYLCASSLDRGSPLHFGNGTRLTVT.

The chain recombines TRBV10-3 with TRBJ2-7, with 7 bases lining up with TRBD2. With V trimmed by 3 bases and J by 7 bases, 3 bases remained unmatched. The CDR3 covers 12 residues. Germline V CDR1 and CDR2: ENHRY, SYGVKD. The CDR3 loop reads CAISDPREEQYF. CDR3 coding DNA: TGTGCCATCAGTGACCCGCGGGAGGAGCAGTACTTC.

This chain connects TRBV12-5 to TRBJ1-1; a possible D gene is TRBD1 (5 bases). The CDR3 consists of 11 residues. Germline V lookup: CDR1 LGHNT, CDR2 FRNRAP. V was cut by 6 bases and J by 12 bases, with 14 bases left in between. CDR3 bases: TGTGCTAGTGGCCCCGCCCTGGGGCCTTTCTTT. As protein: CASGPALGPFF.

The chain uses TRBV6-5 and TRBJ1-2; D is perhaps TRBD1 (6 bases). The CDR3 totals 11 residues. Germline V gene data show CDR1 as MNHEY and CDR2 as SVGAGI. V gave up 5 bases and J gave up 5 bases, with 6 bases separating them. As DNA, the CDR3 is TGTGCCAGCAGTACAGGGTATGGCTACACCTTC. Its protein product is CASSTGYGYTF.

The DNA of the CDR3 is TGTGCCAGCAGCGGGAGGGGCGGGACAGGGAAAGAGACCCAGTACTTC. It codes for CASSGRGGTGKETQYF. The J gene is TRBJ2-5, the V gene TRBV7-2, with TRBD1 identical over 9 bases. With 5 bases clipped from V and 3 bases from J, the junction kept 10 bases outside the gene matches. CDR3 length: 16 residues. The germline V gene encodes CDR1 SGHTA and CDR2 FQGNSA.

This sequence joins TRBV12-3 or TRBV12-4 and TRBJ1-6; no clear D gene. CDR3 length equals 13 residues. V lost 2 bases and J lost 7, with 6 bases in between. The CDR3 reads CASSLNENSPLHF. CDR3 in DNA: TGTGCCAGCAGTTTAAATGAGAATTCACCCCTCCACTTT.

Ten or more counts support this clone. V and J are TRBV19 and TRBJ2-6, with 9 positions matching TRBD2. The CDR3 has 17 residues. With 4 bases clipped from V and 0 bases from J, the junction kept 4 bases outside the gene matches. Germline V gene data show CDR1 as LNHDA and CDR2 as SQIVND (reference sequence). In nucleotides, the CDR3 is TGTGCCAGTAGTAGGGCTAGCGGGAACTCTGGGGCCAACGTCCTGACTTTC. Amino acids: CASSRASGNSGANVLTF.

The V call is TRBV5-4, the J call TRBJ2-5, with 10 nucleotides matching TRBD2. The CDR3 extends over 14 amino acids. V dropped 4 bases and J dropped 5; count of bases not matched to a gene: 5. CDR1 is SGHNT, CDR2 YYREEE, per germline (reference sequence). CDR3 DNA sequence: TGTGCCAGCAGCCTAGCGGGAGAGGGTGAGACCCAGTACTTC. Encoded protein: CASSLAGEGETQYF.

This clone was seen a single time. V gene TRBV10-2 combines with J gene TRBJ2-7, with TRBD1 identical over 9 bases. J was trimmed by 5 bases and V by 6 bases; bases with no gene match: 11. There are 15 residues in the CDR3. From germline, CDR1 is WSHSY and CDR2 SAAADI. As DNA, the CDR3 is TGCGCCAGCAGGGAGGGGGGGACAGGGCGACACGAGCAGTACTTC. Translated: CASREGGTGRHEQYF.

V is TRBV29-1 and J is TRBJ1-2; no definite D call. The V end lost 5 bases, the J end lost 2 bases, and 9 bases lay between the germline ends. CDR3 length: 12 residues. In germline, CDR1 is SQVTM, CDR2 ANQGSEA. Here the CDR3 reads CSVTTGNYGYTF. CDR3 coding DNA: TGCAGCGTTACCACGGGAAACTATGGCTACACCTTC.

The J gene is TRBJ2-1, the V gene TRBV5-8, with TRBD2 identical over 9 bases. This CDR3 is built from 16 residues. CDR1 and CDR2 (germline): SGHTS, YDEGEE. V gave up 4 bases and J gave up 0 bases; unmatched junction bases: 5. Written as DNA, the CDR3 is TGTGCCAGCAGCCAAGGACTAGCGACCTCCTACAATGAGCAGTTCTTC. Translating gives CASSQGLATSYNEQFF.

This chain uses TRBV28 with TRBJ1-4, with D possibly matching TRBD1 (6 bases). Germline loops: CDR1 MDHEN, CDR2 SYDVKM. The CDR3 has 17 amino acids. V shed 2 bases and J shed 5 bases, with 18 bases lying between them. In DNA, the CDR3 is TGTGCCAGCAGTTTAGTCGGCTTGACAGGCGGGAATGAAAAACTGTTTTTT. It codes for CASSLVGLTGGNEKLFF.

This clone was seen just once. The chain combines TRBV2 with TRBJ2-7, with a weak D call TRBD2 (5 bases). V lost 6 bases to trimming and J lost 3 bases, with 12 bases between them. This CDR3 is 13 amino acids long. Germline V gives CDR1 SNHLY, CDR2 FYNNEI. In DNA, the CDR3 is TGTGCCAGCAGGAGGGAAGCCCACTACGAGCAGTACTTC. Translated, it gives CASRREAHYEQYF.

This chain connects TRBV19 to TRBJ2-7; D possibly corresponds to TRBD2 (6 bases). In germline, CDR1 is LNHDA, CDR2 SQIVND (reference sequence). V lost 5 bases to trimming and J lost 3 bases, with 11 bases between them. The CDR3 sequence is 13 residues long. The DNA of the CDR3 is TGTGCCAGTAGTGGCCGGGGGATCTACGAGCAGTACTTC. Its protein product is CASSGRGIYEQYF.

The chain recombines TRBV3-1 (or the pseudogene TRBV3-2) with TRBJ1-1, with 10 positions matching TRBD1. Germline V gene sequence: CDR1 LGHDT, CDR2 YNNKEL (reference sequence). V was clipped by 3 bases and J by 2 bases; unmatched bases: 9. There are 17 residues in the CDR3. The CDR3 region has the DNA TGTGCCAGCAGCCATCACGCGACAGGGGGCTATAACACTGAAGCTTTCTTT. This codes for CASSHHATGGYNTEAFF.

In nucleotides, the CDR3 is TGTGCCAGCAGTTACGGGGGGAGGGACACTGAAGCTTTCTTT. Translation: CASSYGGRDTEAFF. V gene TRBV6-2 or TRBV6-3 combines with J gene TRBJ1-1, with a possible D match to TRBD1 (5 bases). The ends were cut back, 2 bases at V and 3 bases at J, with 10 bases in the middle. The CDR3 loop spans 14 amino acids. Germline V lookup: CDR1 MNHEY, CDR2 SVGEGT.